This entry lists 28 T cell receptor beta chains sequenced from one sample in a study of cytotoxic CD8 clonotypes in ibrutinib-treated CLL. Data came from immunoSEQ multiplex PCR; TCRdb stores just in-frame clones and leaves some out. The table has 150,000 to 200,000 clones, roughly 88% seen once; the top ten hold around 3%. Sequencing used PBMCs, obtained at disease progression, from a patient treated with ibrutinib. The receptor source for this set is a human donor with chronic lymphocytic leukemia.

The chain recombines TRBV5-6 with TRBJ2-7; 11 bases fit TRBD2. CDR3 length: 15 amino acids. From germline, CDR1 is SGHDT and CDR2 YYEEEE. V trimming: 0 bases; J trimming: 5 bases; junction bases outside the gene matches: 4. The chain's CDR3 is CASSLGGSGRDEQYF. In nucleotides, the CDR3 is TGTGCCAGCAGCTTGGGTGGTAGCGGGAGGGACGAGCAGTACTTC.

The J gene is TRBJ1-2, the V gene TRBV19, with D perhaps matching TRBD1 (6 bases). Trimming left V 10 bases short and J 3 bases short, with 21 bases between. The CDR3 sequence is 15 residues long. The germline gives CDR1 LNHDA, CDR2 SQIVND (reference sequence). The CDR3 bases are TGTGCCACCACAGATCGGGGGCAGGGACACTATGGCTACACCTTC. This gives the protein CATTDRGQGHYGYTF.

The chain is built from TRBV5-1 and TRBJ2-7; D tentatively reads TRBD1 or TRBD2 (5 bases each). Germline CDR1 and CDR2: SGHRS and YFSETQ. The CDR3 runs to 15 residues. V lost 4 bases and J lost 3, with 17 bases in between. This CDR3 is CASSGPGTSRYEQYF. The CDR3 DNA reads as TGCGCCAGCAGCGGGCCCGGGACCTCGCGCTACGAGCAGTACTTC.

V is TRBV7-3 and J is TRBJ1-1, with D perhaps matching TRBD1 (5 bases). CDR1 is SGHTA and CDR2 is FQGTGA in the germline V gene. The CDR3 spans 13 residues. The V gene lost 2 bases and the J gene lost 8 bases, with 12 bases spanning the gap. CDR3 DNA: TGTGCCAGCAGCTTAGGGGGAGGGTTGGAAGCTTTCTTT. As protein: CASSLGGGLEAFF.

Written as DNA, the CDR3 is TGCGCCAGCAGCTTGGCCGCGTCTAGCGGAGCCGTGTATGAGCAGTTCTTC. It specifies CASSLAASSGAVYEQFF. This chain uses TRBV5-1 with TRBJ2-1, with TRBD2 matching over 7 bases. The CDR3 consists of 17 residues. Germline values: CDR1 SGHRS, CDR2 YFSETQ. V lost 0 bases, J lost 8 bases, and 14 bases stayed unmatched.

The genes are TRBV28 and TRBJ2-1; perhaps TRBD2 as D (6 bases). Trimming took off 11 bases at V and 6 bases at J, with 23 bases between the two ends. CDR1 is MDHEN, CDR2 SYDVKM, per germline. The length of the CDR3 is 15 residues. CDR3 nucleotides: TGTGCCGTCAAACGGGAGCCGTTAAGAGGCAATGAGCAGTTCTTC. Its protein is CAVKREPLRGNEQFF.

V and J are TRBV29-1 and TRBJ2-7; 7 bases align to TRBD1. CDR3 size: 13 residues. V shed 2 bases, J shed 1 base, and the junction held 2 bases outside the gene matches. Per germline, CDR1 SQVTM and CDR2 ANQGSEA. The CDR3, as DNA: TGCAGCGTTGAATCACAGGGGTCCTACGAGCAGTACTTC. Protein sequence: CSVESQGSYEQYF.

The chain is built from TRBV4-1 and TRBJ1-5; D unresolved. V lost 3 bases and J lost 2, with 5 bases in between. There are 13 residues in the CDR3. Germline V gene data show CDR1 as MGHRA and CDR2 as YSYEKL. The chain's CDR3 is CASSQGGNQPQHF. The CDR3 DNA reads as TGCGCCAGCAGCCAGGGTGGCAATCAGCCCCAGCATTTT.

The V gene is TRBV5-6, the J gene TRBJ1-2; a possible D gene is TRBD1 (5 bases). Deletions cut 4 bases from V and 4 bases from J, with 14 bases between. Germline CDR1 reads SGHDT; CDR2 reads YYEEEE. The CDR3 is 14 residues long. The CDR3 nucleotides read TGTGCCAGCAGCCAATTAACAGGAATCTATGGCTACACCTTC. It is translated as CASSQLTGIYGYTF.

This chain links TRBV9 with TRBJ2-7; D is ambiguous. Trimming took off 0 bases at V and 4 bases at J, with 14 bases between the two ends. The CDR3 has 15 amino acids. Germline V gene lookup returns CDR1 SGDLS and CDR2 YYNGEE. This CDR3 reads CASSVATGYVYEQYF. The CDR3 nucleotides read TGTGCCAGCAGCGTAGCTACCGGTTATGTTTACGAGCAGTACTTC.

V usage is TRBV5-4 and J usage is TRBJ2-2; D may match TRBD1 or TRBD2 (5 bases each). V was cut by 2 bases and J by 6 bases, with 8 bases left in between. The CDR3 covers 13 residues. Germline CDR1 SGHNT, CDR2 YYREEE (reference sequence). The CDR3 protein is CASSFWDAGELFF. The CDR3, as DNA: TGTGCCAGCAGCTTTTGGGACGCCGGGGAGCTGTTTTTT.

The rearrangement links TRBV29-1 to TRBJ2-2; 8 nucleotides match TRBD2. Germline-derived CDR1 and CDR2 are SQVTM and ANQGSEA. The ends lost 4 bases at V and 0 bases at J; junction bases unmatched: 10. The CDR3 runs to 17 residues. The CDR3 spells CSVGGDSGDANTGELFF. The CDR3 DNA sequence: TGCAGCGTTGGGGGCGATAGCGGGGACGCGAACACCGGGGAGCTGTTTTTT.

The chain uses TRBV9 and TRBJ2-1; D is ambiguous. Germline V gene data show CDR1 as SGDLS and CDR2 as YYNGEE. The CDR3 consists of 18 residues. The V and J ends lost 2 bases and 3 bases respectively, with 21 bases between them. In nucleotides, the CDR3 is TGTGCCAGCAGCGTCCCCCGTTTAATCGCGAACCACTACAATGAGCAGTTCTTC. Translation: CASSVPRLIANHYNEQFF.

The chain couples TRBV9 to TRBJ1-1; 7 nucleotides match TRBD1. The CDR3 consists of 16 residues. The ends lost 0 bases at V and 1 base at J; junction bases unmatched: 6. Looked up from germline, CDR1 is SGDLS and CDR2 is YYNGEE. The CDR3 loop reads CASSVVPGGRNTEAFF. The CDR3 coding sequence is TGTGCCAGCAGCGTAGTCCCAGGGGGAAGGAACACTGAAGCTTTCTTT.

The chain has TRBV5-4 and TRBJ2-1, with D possibly matching TRBD1 (5 bases). The CDR3 has 15 residues. V was pared by 0 bases and J by 4 bases, with 11 bases between. Germline CDR1 and CDR2: SGHNT and YYREEE (reference sequence). As DNA, the CDR3 is TGTGCCAGCAGCTTGGGGACAAGTAGTTACAATGAGCAGTTCTTC. This sequence encodes CASSLGTSSYNEQFF.

This clone has just one count. The rearrangement joins TRBV10-2 to TRBJ2-7, with D possibly matching TRBD2 (6 bases). The CDR3 extends over 16 amino acids. CDR1 WSHSY and CDR2 SAAADI come from the germline V gene. Trimming took 1 base from V and 4 from J, leaving 17 bases between them. CDR3 protein: CASSELVGASDYEQYF. CDR3 DNA: TGCGCCAGCAGTGAGTTAGTTGGGGCTAGCGATTACGAGCAGTACTTC.

The genes are TRBV15 and TRBJ1-1, with 7 bases aligning to TRBD1. Germline loops: CDR1 LNHNV, CDR2 YYDKDF (reference sequence). The CDR3 length is 17 residues. Unmatched junction bases numbered 13, after V lost 3 bases and J lost 3 bases. The CDR3 spells CATSSQRGQGVDTEAFF. The CDR3 DNA reads as TGTGCCACCAGCAGCCAAAGGGGCCAGGGGGTGGACACTGAAGCTTTCTTT.

V and J are TRBV27 and TRBJ2-1; 8 bases are a match to TRBD2. There are 16 residues in the CDR3. The V gene's germline CDR1 is MNHEY and CDR2 SMNVEV (reference sequence). V lost 5 bases and J lost 0; bases outside the gene matches: 6. CDR3 bases: TGTGCCAGCAGTCCTATAGCGGGGAGCTCCTACAATGAGCAGTTCTTC. Protein product: CASSPIAGSSYNEQFF.

The chain uses TRBV6-5 and TRBJ1-2; tentative D call: TRBD1 (6 bases). CDR3 size: 14 residues. The germline gives CDR1 MNHEY, CDR2 SVGAGI. V was clipped by 0 bases and J by 7 bases, with 12 bases between them. Here the CDR3 DNA reads TGTGCCAGCAGTTACTCGTTACAGGGTGGTGGCTACACCTTC. Amino acids: CASSYSLQGGGYTF.

The chain employs TRBV9 and TRBJ1-1; TRBD1 aligns across 7 bases. From germline, CDR1 is SGDLS and CDR2 YYNGEE. V lost 2 bases to trimming and J lost 7 bases; unmatched junction nucleotides: 8. The CDR3 length is 14 residues. The CDR3 DNA reads as TGTGCCAGCAGCGTTGCAGGGGGTTCCTATGAAGCTTTCTTT. Amino acids: CASSVAGGSYEAFF.

V gene TRBV4-1 combines with J gene TRBJ2-3, with TRBD1 as a possible D gene (6 bases). Germline V gives CDR1 MGHRA, CDR2 YSYEKL. The CDR3 covers 16 residues. The V end lost 1 base, the J end lost 6 bases, and 17 bases lay between the germline ends. The CDR3 DNA reads TGCGCCAGCAGCCAAGTACCCGGACAGTCTGTGGATACGCAGTATTTT. Translating it yields CASSQVPGQSVDTQYF.

The V call is TRBV20-1, the J call TRBJ2-5; no definite D call. The J call may be in error: the DNA end matches TRBJ2-7 better. Germline-derived CDR1 and CDR2 are DFQATT and SNEGSKA (reference sequence). The CDR3 is 11 residues long. CDR3 protein: CSAWWAYEQYF. The DNA of the CDR3 is TGCAGTGCTTGGTGGGCCTACGAGCAGTACTTC.

The chain links TRBV5-1 to TRBJ2-7; D is undetermined. From germline, CDR1 is SGHRS and CDR2 YFSETQ. V lost 4 bases and J lost 4, with 6 bases in between. CDR3 length: 11 residues. The CDR3 nucleotides are TGCGCCAGCAGCCTAGATTACGAGCAGTACTTC. Residues: CASSLDYEQYF.

The V call is TRBV4-1, the J call TRBJ2-7, with D uncertain. The CDR3 covers 14 residues. Germline CDR1 reads MGHRA; CDR2 reads YSYEKL. V was pared by 2 bases and J by 7 bases, with 15 bases between. Here the CDR3 reads CASSQPIKSREQYF. CDR3 nucleotides: TGCGCCAGCAGCCAACCCATCAAGTCTCGAGAGCAGTACTTC.

The chain employs TRBV6-5 and TRBJ2-7; D is possibly TRBD2 (6 bases). In germline, CDR1 is MNHEY, CDR2 SVGAGI. The CDR3 extends over 16 amino acids. Trimming cost V 0 bases and J 0 bases, with 12 bases left between them. CDR3 coding DNA: TGTGCCAGCAGTTACTCGAGTAGCGGCAACTCCTACGAGCAGTACTTC. This encodes CASSYSSSGNSYEQYF.

The V gene is TRBV5-6, the J gene TRBJ2-3; 10 nucleotides align to TRBD2. CDR1 SGHDT and CDR2 YYEEEE come from the germline V gene. The CDR3 runs to 16 residues. With V trimmed by 0 bases and J by 3 bases, 4 bases remained unmatched. Here the CDR3 DNA reads TGTGCCAGCAGCTTGGACGTTAGCGGGAGGACAGATACGCAGTATTTT. This encodes CASSLDVSGRTDTQYF.

Here the CDR3 DNA reads TGTGCCAGCAGCTTAATTCTAGCGGGAGGGCCTGGTACCGGGGAGCTGTTTTTT. This gives the protein CASSLILAGGPGTGELFF. This chain joins TRBV7-2 and TRBJ2-2, with 12 nucleotides matching TRBD2. Germline V lookup: CDR1 SGHTA, CDR2 FQGNSA. The CDR3 loop spans 18 amino acids. Germline trimming cut 2 bases from V and 5 bases from J; bases unmatched to any gene: 9. Drawing the rest from reference TRBV7-2 and TRBJ2-2, the complete variable domain is GAGVSQSPSNKVTEKGKDVELRCDPISGHTALYWYRQSLGQGLEFLIYFQGNSAPDKSGLPSDRFSAERTGGSVSTLTIQRTQQEDSAVYLCASSLILAGGPGTGELFFGEGSRLTVL.

The chain couples TRBV6-5 to TRBJ2-7; 8 bases agree with TRBD1. The germline gives CDR1 MNHEY, CDR2 SVGAGI. The CDR3 length is 15 residues. V lost 6 bases and J lost 5; bases outside the gene matches: 12. In DNA form, the CDR3 reads TGTGCCAGCAGAAACGCCTGGACAGGGACGGACGAGCAGTACTTC. Amino acid sequence: CASRNAWTGTDEQYF.